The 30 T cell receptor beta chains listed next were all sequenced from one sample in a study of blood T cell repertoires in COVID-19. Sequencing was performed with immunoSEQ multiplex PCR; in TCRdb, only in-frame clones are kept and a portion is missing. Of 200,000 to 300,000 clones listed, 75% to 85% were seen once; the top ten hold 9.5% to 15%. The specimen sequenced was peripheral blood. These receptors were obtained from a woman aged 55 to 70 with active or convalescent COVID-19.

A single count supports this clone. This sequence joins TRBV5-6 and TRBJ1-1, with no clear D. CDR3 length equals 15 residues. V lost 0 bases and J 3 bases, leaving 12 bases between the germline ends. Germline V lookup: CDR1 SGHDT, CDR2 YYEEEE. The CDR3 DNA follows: TGTGCCAGCAGCTTGGTAACCCTAGATTACACTGAAGCTTTCTTT. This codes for CASSLVTLDYTEAFF.

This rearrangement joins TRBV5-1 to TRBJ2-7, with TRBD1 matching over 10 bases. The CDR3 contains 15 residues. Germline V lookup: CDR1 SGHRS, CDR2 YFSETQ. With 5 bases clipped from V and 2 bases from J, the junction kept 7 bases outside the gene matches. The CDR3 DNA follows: TGCGCCAGCAGGCGGGACAGGGGAGACGCCTACGAGCAGTACTTC. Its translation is CASRRDRGDAYEQYF.

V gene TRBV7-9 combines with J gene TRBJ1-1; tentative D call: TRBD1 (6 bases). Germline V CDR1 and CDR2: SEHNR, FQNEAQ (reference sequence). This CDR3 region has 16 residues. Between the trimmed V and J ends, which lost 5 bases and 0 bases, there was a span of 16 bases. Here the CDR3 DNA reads TGTGCCAGCAGCCACGACGCTCAGGGGATGAACACTGAAGCTTTCTTT. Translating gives CASSHDAQGMNTEAFF.

As DNA, the CDR3 is TGTGCCAGCAGCGGGGCCGGGACAGGGTATATCTATGGCTACACCTTC. It specifies CASSGAGTGYIYGYTF. V gene TRBV5-4 combines with J gene TRBJ1-2; TRBD1 agrees at 9 bases. Germline CDR1 is SGHNT and CDR2 is YYREEE (reference sequence). V trimming: 4 bases; J trimming: 4 bases; junction bases outside the gene matches: 11. The CDR3 has 16 residues.

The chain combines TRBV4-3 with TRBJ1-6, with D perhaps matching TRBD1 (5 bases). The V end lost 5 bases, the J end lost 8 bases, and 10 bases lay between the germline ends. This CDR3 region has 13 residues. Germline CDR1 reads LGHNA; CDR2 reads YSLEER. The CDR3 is CASSYDRHSPLHF. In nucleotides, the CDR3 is TGCGCCAGCAGCTACGACAGACATTCACCCCTCCACTTT.

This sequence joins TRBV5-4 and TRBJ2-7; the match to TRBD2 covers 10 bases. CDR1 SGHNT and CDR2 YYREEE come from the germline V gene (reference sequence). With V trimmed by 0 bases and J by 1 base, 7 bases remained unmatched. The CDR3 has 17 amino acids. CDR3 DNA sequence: TGTGCCAGCAGCTTGGCCCCGACTAGCGGGCGATCCTACGAGCAGTACTTC. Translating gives CASSLAPTSGRSYEQYF.

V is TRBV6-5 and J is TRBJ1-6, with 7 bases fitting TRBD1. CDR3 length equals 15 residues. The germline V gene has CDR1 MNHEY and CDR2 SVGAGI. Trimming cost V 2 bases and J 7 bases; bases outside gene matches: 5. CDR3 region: CASSYRRGTNSPLHF. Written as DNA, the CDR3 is TGTGCCAGCAGTTACCGCAGGGGGACGAATTCACCCCTCCACTTT.

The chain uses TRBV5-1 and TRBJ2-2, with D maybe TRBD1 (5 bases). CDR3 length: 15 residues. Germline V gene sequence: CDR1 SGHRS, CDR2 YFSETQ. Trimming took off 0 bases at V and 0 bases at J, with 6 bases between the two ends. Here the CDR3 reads CASSLARANTGELFF. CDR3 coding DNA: TGCGCCAGCAGCTTGGCCAGGGCGAACACCGGGGAGCTGTTTTTT.

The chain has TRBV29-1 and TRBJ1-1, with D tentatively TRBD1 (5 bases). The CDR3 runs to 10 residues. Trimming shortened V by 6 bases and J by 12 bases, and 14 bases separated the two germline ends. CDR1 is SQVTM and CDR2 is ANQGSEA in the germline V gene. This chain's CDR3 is CSVVGGTTFF. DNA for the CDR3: TGCAGCGTGGTCGGGGGGACGACTTTCTTT.

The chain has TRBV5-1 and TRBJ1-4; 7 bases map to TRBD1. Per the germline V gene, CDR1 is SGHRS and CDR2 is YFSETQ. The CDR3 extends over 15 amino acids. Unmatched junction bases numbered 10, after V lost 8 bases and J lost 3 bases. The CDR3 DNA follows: TGCGCCAGTCGGTCCCAGCAGGGGGCTAATGAAAAACTGTTTTTT. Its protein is CASRSQQGANEKLFF.

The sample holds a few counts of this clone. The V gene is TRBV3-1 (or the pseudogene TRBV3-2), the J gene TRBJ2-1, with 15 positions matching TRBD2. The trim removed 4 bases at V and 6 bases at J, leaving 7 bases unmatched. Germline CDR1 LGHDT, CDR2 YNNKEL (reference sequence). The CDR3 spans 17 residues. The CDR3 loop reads CASSRTSGGAFFNEQFF. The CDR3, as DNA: TGTGCCAGCAGCCGGACTAGCGGGGGGGCCTTTTTCAATGAGCAGTTCTTC.

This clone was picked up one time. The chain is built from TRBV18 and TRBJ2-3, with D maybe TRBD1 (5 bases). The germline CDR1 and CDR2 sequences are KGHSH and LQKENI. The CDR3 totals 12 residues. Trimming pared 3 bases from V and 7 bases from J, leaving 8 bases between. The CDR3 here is CASSPQGHTQYF. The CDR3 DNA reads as TGTGCCAGCTCACCCCAGGGCCATACGCAGTATTTT.

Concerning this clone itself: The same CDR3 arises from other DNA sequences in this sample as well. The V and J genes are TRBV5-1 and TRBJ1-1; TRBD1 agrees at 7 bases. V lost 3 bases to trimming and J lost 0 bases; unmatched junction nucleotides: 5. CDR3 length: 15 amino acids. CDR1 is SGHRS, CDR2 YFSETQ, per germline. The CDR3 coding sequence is TGCGCCAGCAGCTCAACAGGGGAACTGAACACTGAAGCTTTCTTT. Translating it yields CASSSTGELNTEAFF.

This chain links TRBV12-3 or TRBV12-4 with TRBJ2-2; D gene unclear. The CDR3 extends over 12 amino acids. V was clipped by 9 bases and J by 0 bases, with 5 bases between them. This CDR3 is CASTANTGELFF. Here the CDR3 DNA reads TGTGCCAGTACTGCGAACACCGGGGAGCTGTTTTTT.

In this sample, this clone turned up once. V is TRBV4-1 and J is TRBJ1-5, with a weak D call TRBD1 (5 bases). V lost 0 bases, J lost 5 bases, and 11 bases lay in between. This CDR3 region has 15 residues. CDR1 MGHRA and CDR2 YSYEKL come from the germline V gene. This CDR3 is CASSQEGHNDQPQHF. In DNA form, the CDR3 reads TGCGCCAGCAGCCAAGAAGGACATAATGATCAGCCCCAGCATTTT.

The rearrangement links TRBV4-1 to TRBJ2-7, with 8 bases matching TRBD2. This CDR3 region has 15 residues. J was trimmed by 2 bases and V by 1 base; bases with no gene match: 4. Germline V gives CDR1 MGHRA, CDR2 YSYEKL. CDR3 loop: CASSQVAGGPYEQYF. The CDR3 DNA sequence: TGCGCCAGCAGCCAAGTGGCGGGGGGCCCCTACGAGCAGTACTTC.

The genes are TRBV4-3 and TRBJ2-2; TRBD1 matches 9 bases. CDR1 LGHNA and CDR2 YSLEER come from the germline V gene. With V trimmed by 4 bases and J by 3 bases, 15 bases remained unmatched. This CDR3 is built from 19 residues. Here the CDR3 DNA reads TGCGCCAGCAGCCCCCCCCCGGCCGGACAGGGGTCAGACACCGGGGAGCTGTTTTTT. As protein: CASSPPPAGQGSDTGELFF.

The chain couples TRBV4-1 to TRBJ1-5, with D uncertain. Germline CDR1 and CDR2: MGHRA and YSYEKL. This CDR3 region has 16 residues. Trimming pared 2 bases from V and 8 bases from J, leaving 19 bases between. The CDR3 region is CASSQQHPNPGKPQHF. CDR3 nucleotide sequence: TGCGCCAGCAGCCAACAACACCCAAACCCGGGGAAGCCCCAGCATTTT.

CDR3 in amino acids: CASSLALTGELFF. In DNA, the CDR3 is TGCGCCAGCAGCTTGGCGTTGACCGGGGAGCTGTTTTTT. The chain links TRBV5-1 to TRBJ2-2; D gene ambiguous. Germline V gives CDR1 SGHRS, CDR2 YFSETQ. The germline V and J ends were trimmed by 0 bases and 5 bases, with 5 bases remaining between them. This CDR3 has 13 residues.

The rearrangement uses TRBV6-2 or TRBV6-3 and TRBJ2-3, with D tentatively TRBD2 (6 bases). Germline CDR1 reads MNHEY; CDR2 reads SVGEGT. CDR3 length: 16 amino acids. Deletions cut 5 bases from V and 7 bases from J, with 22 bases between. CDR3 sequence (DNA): TGTGCCAGCAGTCCCCCGGGGCCTCGGGGAGGCTATACGCAGTATTTT. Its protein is CASSPPGPRGGYTQYF.

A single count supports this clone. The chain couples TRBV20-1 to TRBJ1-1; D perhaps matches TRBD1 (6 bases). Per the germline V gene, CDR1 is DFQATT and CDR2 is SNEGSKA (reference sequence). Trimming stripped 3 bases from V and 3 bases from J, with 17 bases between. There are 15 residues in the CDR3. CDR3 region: CSASPAQGRYTEAFF. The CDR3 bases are TGCAGTGCTAGTCCCGCGCAGGGGAGATACACTGAAGCTTTCTTT.

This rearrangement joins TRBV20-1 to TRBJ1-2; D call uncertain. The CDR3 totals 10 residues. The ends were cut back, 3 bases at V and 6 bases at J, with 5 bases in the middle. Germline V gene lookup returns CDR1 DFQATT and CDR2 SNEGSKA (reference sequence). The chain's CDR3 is CSARSDGYTF. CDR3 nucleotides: TGCAGTGCTAGGAGCGATGGCTACACCTTC.

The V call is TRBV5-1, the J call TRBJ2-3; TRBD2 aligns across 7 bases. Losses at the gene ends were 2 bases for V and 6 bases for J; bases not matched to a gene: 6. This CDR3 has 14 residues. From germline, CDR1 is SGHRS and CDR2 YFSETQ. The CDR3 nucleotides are TGCGCCAGCAGCTTAGGACTAGACCCCGATACGCAGTATTTT. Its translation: CASSLGLDPDTQYF.

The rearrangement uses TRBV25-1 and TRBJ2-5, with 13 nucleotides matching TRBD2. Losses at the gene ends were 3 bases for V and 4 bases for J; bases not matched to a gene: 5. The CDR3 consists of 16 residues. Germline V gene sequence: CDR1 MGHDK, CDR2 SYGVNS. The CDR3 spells CASSEFRTSGGETQYF. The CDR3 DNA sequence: TGTGCCAGCAGTGAGTTTAGGACTAGCGGGGGAGAGACCCAGTACTTC.

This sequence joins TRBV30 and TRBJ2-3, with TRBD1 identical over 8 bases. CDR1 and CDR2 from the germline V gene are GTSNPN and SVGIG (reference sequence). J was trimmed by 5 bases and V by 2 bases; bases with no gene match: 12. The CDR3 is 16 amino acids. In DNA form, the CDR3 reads TGTGCCTGGAGTCAAGGACAGGGCGGTGAGGGAGATACGCAGTATTTT. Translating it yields CAWSQGQGGEGDTQYF.

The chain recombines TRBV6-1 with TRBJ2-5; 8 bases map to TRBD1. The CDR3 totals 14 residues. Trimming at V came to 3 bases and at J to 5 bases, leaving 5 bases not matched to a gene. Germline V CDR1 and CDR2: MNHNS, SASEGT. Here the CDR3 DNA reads TGTGCCAGCAGTGAGAGGACAGGGACGGAGACCCAGTACTTC. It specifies CASSERTGTETQYF.

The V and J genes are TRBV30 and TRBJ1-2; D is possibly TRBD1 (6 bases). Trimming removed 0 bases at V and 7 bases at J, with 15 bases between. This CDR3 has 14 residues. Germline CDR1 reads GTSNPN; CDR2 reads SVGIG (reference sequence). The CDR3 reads CAWSVEGPGVGYTF. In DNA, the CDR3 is TGTGCCTGGAGTGTAGAAGGGCCAGGGGTTGGCTACACCTTC.

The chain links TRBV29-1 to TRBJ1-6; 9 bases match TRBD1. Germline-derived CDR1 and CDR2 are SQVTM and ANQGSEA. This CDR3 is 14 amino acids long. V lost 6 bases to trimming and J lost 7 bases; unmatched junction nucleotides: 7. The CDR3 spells CSVRWGTGNSPLHF. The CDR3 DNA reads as TGCAGCGTCAGGTGGGGGACAGGGAATTCACCCCTCCACTTT.

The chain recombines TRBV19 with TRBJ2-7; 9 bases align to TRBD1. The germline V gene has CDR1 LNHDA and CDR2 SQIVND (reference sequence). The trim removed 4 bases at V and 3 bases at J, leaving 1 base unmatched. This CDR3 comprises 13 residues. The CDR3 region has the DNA TGTGCCAGTAGTAAGACAGGGGGCTACGAGCAGTACTTC. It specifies CASSKTGGYEQYF.

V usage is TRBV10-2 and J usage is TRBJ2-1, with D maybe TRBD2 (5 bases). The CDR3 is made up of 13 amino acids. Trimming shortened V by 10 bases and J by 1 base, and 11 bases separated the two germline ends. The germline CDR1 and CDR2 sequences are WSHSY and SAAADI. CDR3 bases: TGCGCCACCCACCCGGGGTCCTACAATGAGCAGTTCTTC. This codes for CATHPGSYNEQFF.